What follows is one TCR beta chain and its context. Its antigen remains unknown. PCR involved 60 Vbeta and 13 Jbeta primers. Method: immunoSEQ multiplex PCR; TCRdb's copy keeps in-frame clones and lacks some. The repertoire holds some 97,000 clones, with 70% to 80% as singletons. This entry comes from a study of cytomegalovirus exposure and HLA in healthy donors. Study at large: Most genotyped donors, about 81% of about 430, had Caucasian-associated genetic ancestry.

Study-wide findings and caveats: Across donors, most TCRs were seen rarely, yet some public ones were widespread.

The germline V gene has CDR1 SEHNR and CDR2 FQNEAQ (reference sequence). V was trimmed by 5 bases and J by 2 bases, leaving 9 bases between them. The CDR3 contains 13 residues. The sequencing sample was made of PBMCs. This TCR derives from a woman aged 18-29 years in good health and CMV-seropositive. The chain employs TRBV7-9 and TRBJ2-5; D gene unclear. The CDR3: CASSAEQQETQYF. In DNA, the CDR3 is TGTGCCAGCAGCGCAGAACAGCAAGAGACCCAGTACTTC.